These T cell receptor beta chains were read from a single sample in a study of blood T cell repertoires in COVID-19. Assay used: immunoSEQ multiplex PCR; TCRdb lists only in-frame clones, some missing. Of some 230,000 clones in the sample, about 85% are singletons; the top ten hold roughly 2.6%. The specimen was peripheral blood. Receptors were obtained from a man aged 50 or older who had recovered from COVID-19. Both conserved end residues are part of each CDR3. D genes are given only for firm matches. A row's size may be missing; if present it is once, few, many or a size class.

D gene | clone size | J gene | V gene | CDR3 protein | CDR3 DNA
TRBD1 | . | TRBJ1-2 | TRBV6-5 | CASIGTGRLYGYTF | TGTGCCAGCATAGGGACAGGGCGTCTCTATGGCTACACCTTC
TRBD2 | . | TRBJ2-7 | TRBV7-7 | CASSLGTRASEQYF | TGTGCCAGTTCGCTGGGGACTAGGGCCTCCGAGCAGTACTTC
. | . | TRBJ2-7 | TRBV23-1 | CASSQEGNEQYF | TGCGCCAGCAGTCAGGAGGGCAACGAGCAGTACTTC
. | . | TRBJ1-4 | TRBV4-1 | CASSGGVLANEKLFF | TGCGCCAGCAGCGGAGGGGTTTTAGCTAATGAAAAACTGTTTTTT
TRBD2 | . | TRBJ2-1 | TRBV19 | CASSTKPGLAGVSYNEQFF | TGTGCCAGTAGTACTAAGCCGGGACTAGCGGGAGTATCGTACAATGAGCAGTTCTTC
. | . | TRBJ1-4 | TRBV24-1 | CATSDRAGEKLFF | TGTGCCACCAGTGATAGGGCGGGGGAAAAACTGTTTTTT
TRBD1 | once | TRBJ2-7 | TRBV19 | CASSLDRGFVYEQYF | TGTGCCAGTAGCCTAGACAGGGGGTTTGTCTACGAGCAGTACTTC
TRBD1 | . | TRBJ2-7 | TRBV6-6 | CASGTGTGILEQYF | TGTGCCAGCGGTACCGGGACAGGGATCCTCGAGCAGTACTTC
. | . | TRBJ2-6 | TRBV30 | CAWNPGGPGANVLTF | TGTGCCTGGAACCCCGGGGGGCCTGGGGCCAACGTCCTGACTTTC
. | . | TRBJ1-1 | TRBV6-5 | CASSNRADTEAFF | TGTGCCAGCAGTAACAGGGCGGACACTGAAGCTTTCTTT
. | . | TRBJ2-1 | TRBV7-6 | CASSLAGVQTGNEQFF | TGTGCCAGCAGCTTAGCAGGGGTTCAGACCGGCAATGAGCAGTTCTTC
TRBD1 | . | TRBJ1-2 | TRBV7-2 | CASSRTGPNYGYTF | TGTGCCAGCAGCCGGACAGGGCCTAACTATGGCTACACCTTC
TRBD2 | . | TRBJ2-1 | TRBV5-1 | CASSLNPGLAANNEQFF | TGCGCCAGCAGCTTAAACCCGGGACTAGCGGCAAACAATGAGCAGTTCTTC
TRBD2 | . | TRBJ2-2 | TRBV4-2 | CASSQGTSGFTNTGELFF | TGTGCCAGCAGCCAAGGGACTAGCGGCTTTACGAACACCGGGGAGCTGTTTTTT
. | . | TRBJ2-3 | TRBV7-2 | CASSLHITGAGTDTQYF | TGTGCCAGCAGCTTACATATTACGGGAGCTGGCACAGATACGCAGTATTTT
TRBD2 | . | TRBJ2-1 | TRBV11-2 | CASSITSGAYNEQFF | TGTGCCAGCAGCATAACTAGCGGGGCTTACAATGAGCAGTTCTTC
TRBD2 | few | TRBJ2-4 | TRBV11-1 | CASSDLAGVSKNIQYF | TGTGCCAGCAGCGACCTAGCGGGAGTCTCCAAAAACATTCAGTACTTC
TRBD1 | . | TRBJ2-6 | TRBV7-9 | CASSLGGTGGSSGANVLTF | TGTGCCAGCAGCTTAGGAGGGACAGGGGGTAGCTCTGGGGCCAACGTCCTGACTTTC
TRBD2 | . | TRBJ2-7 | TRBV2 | CASCRTSSEDEQYF | TGTGCCAGCTGTCGGACTAGCTCAGAGGACGAGCAGTACTTC
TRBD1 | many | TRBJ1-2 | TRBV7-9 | CASSSRDRGNYGYTF | TGTGCCAGCAGCTCCCGGGACAGGGGTAACTATGGCTACACCTTC
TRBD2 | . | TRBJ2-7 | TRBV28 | CASSLYSSGRYEQYF | TGTGCCAGCAGTTTATATTCTAGCGGGAGGTACGAGCAGTACTTC
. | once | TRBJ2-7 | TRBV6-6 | CASSVPEDSYEQYF | TGTGCCAGCAGTGTTCCCGAGGATTCCTACGAGCAGTACTTC
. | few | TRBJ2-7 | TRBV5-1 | CASSHYRDEQYF | TGCGCCAGCAGCCACTACAGGGACGAGCAGTACTTC
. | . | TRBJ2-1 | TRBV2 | CASSPLGAGGNEQFF | TGTGCCAGCAGCCCCTTGGGTGCGGGTGGGAATGAGCAGTTCTTC